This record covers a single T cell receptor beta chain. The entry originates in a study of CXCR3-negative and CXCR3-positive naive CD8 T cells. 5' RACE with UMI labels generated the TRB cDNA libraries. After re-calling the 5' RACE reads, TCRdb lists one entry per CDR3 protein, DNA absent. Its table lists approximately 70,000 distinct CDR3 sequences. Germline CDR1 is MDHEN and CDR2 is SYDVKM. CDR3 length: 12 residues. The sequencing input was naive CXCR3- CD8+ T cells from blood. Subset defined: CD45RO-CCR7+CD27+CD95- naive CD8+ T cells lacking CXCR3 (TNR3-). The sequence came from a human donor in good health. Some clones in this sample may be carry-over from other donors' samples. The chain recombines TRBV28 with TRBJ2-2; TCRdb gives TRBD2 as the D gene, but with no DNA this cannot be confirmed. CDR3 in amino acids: CAAAGIAGELFF.